These 31 T cell receptor beta chains share one sample of origin, sequenced in a study of technical replicates of blood from several donors. The protocol was immunoSEQ multiplex PCR, while the TCRdb copy is restricted to in-frame clones and leaves out a portion. This sample carries approximately 52,000 clones, 86% of them seen once, and the ten largest clones take roughly 5.3%. The sequenced sample was PBMCs. The source is a human donor in good health. Some clones in this sample may be carry-over from other donors' samples.

The chain couples TRBV2 to TRBJ2-7; 8 nucleotides line up with TRBD1. There are 13 residues in the CDR3. J was trimmed by 3 bases and V by 5 bases; bases with no gene match: 3. Germline V gene data show CDR1 as SNHLY and CDR2 as FYNNEI. The CDR3: CASSTGQGYEQYF. The CDR3 nucleotides are TGTGCCAGCAGTACTGGACAGGGCTACGAGCAGTACTTC.

This chain connects TRBV7-9 to TRBJ1-5, with a weak D call TRBD1 (6 bases). The germline V gene encodes CDR1 SEHNR and CDR2 FQNEAQ (reference sequence). This CDR3 spans 14 amino acids. The ends were cut back, 1 base at V and 7 bases at J, with 11 bases in the middle. The CDR3 DNA reads TGTGCCAGCAGCTTAGGTGACAGGTACCAGCCCCAGCATTTT. Translating it yields CASSLGDRYQPQHF.

The CDR3 DNA sequence: TGTGCCAGCAGCGCCCTCGGGGGGAATCAGCCCCAGCATTTT. The encoded protein is CASSALGGNQPQHF. The gene calls are TRBV6-6 and TRBJ1-5; the D gene is possibly TRBD1 (5 bases). CDR1 MNHNY and CDR2 SVGAGI come from the germline V gene (reference sequence). CDR3 length: 14 amino acids. V lost 6 bases and J 4 bases, leaving 13 bases between the germline ends.

This clone has only one observation. This chain connects TRBV9 to TRBJ2-3; TRBD2 agrees at 7 bases. The CDR3 covers 15 residues. V lost 3 bases and J lost 4; bases outside the gene matches: 8. The germline CDR1 and CDR2 sequences are SGDLS and YYNGEE. The CDR3, as DNA: TGTGCCAGCAGCGGGGGTGGGGAGGGCGCAGATACGCAGTATTTT. It codes for CASSGGGEGADTQYF.

This sequence joins TRBV2 and TRBJ2-1, with 8 bases lining up with TRBD2. V was pared by 6 bases and J by 3 bases, with 4 bases of the junction left unmatched. There are 14 residues in the CDR3. Per the germline V gene, CDR1 is SNHLY and CDR2 is FYNNEI. CDR3 DNA sequence: TGTGCCAGCAGGGGGGGACTAGACTACAATGAGCAGTTCTTC. As protein: CASRGGLDYNEQFF.

The chain recombines TRBV2 with TRBJ2-2; the D gene is possibly TRBD1 (5 bases). The CDR3 runs 13 residues. The germline V gene encodes CDR1 SNHLY and CDR2 FYNNEI. Between the trimmed V and J ends, which lost 6 bases and 3 bases, there was a span of 8 bases. DNA for the CDR3: TGTGCCAGCAGGGACACTTACACCGGGGAGCTGTTTTTT. This sequence encodes CASRDTYTGELFF.

The J gene is TRBJ2-5, the V gene TRBV9; 10 bases map to TRBD2. The CDR3 spans 17 residues. V gave up 2 bases and J gave up 3 bases; unmatched junction bases: 10. Germline V lookup: CDR1 SGDLS, CDR2 YYNGEE. For the CDR3, the DNA is TGTGCCAGCAGCGTGTCTTATCCTAGCGGGAGAGAAGAGACCCAGTACTTC. Its protein product is CASSVSYPSGREETQYF.

The J gene is TRBJ2-2, the V gene TRBV7-2; perhaps TRBD1 as D (6 bases). Germline loops: CDR1 SGHTA, CDR2 FQGNSA. V lost 5 bases and J 0 bases, leaving 13 bases between the germline ends. The length of the CDR3 is 16 residues. The CDR3 sequence is CASSPQTGSNTGELFF. For the CDR3, the DNA is TGTGCCAGCAGCCCCCAGACAGGTTCGAACACCGGGGAGCTGTTTTTT.

The V and J genes are TRBV7-9 and TRBJ1-1; D is uncertain. The CDR3 length is 13 residues. CDR1 is SEHNR, CDR2 FQNEAQ, per germline (reference sequence). The ends were cut back, 4 bases at V and 3 bases at J, with 9 bases in the middle. The CDR3: CASSWRRDTEAFF. CDR3 bases: TGTGCCAGCAGCTGGCGGAGGGACACTGAAGCTTTCTTT.

This rearrangement joins TRBV7-2 to TRBJ2-1; 12 bases align to TRBD2. Germline V gene sequence: CDR1 SGHTA, CDR2 FQGNSA. The V segment lost 3 bases and the J segment 8 bases; nucleotides outside the gene matches: 2. The CDR3 is 14 residues long. The CDR3, as DNA: TGTGCCAGCAGCTTCCTAGCGGGGGGGGATGAGCAGTTCTTC. Amino acid sequence: CASSFLAGGDEQFF.

This chain joins TRBV7-9 and TRBJ2-5; 7 bases map to TRBD1. The CDR3 is 15 amino acids. The V gene's germline CDR1 is SEHNR and CDR2 FQNEAQ (reference sequence). With 3 bases clipped from V and 4 bases from J, the junction kept 8 bases outside the gene matches. CDR3 sequence: CASSFWSGTAETQYF. Here the CDR3 DNA reads TGTGCCAGCAGCTTTTGGTCCGGGACAGCAGAGACCCAGTACTTC. The full variable domain, rest sourced from reference TRBV7-9 and TRBJ2-5, is DTGVSQNPRHKITKRGQNVTFRCDPISEHNRLYWYRQTLGQGPEFLTYFQNEAQLEKSRLLSDRFSAERPKGSFSTLEIQRTEQGDSAMYLCASSFWSGTAETQYFGPGTRLLVL.

The V gene is TRBV27, the J gene TRBJ2-7; 11 bases align to TRBD1. The germline gives CDR1 MNHEY, CDR2 SMNVEV (reference sequence). The CDR3 sequence is 14 residues long. The V gene end was trimmed by 4 bases and the J gene end by 4 bases; junction bases not matched to a gene: 3. The CDR3 DNA is TGTGCCAGCAGTTGGACAGGGGGCGCATACGAGCAGTACTTC. Translating it yields CASSWTGGAYEQYF.

This clone was counted only a few times. A read error may account for a junction end that differs from germline. This sequence joins TRBV5-4 and TRBJ2-2; 10 positions agree with TRBD1. Germline lookup yields CDR1 SGHNT and CDR2 YYREEE (reference sequence). This CDR3 contains 16 residues. The DNA of the CDR3 is TGTGCCAGCAGCAGGACAGGGGGGGCGAATACCGGGGAGCTGTTTTTT. Amino acid sequence: CASSRTGGANTGELFF.

The chain links TRBV4-1 to TRBJ1-2; 9 bases align to TRBD1. The CDR3 covers 16 residues. From germline, CDR1 is MGHRA and CDR2 YSYEKL. The V segment lost 3 bases and the J segment 4 bases; nucleotides outside the gene matches: 9. CDR3 region: CASSQVLGQGVYGYTF. CDR3 nucleotides: TGCGCCAGCAGCCAGGTACTGGGACAGGGAGTCTATGGCTACACCTTC.

This chain uses TRBV7-2 with TRBJ2-7; 7 bases match TRBD2. CDR3 length: 15 residues. The germline CDR1 and CDR2 sequences are SGHTA and FQGNSA. With 7 bases clipped from V and 1 base from J, the junction kept 10 bases outside the gene matches. CDR3 bases: TGTGCCAGCACCCCTTTCCGCGGGGGTTCCTACGAGCAGTACTTC. Protein: CASTPFRGGSYEQYF.

In its sample, this clone was seen a few times. The chain employs TRBV29-1 and TRBJ1-2; the D is unclear. The V gene lost 4 bases and the J gene lost 6 bases, with 15 bases spanning the gap. The CDR3 has 13 amino acids. Germline V lookup: CDR1 SQVTM, CDR2 ANQGSEA. The CDR3 region is CSVGLKLSDGYTF. CDR3 in DNA: TGCAGCGTTGGTCTTAAGCTGTCGGATGGCTACACCTTC. The whole variable domain, remainder taken from reference TRBV29-1 and TRBJ1-2, is SAVISQKPSRDICQRGTSLTIQCQVDSQVTMMFWYRQQPGQSLTLIATANQGSEATYESGFVIDKFPISRPNLTFSTLTVSNMSPEDSSIYLCSVGLKLSDGYTFGSGTRLTVV.

This chain uses TRBV27 with TRBJ2-1; no clear D. Looked up from germline, CDR1 is MNHEY and CDR2 is SMNVEV (reference sequence). This CDR3 contains 16 residues. V dropped 2 bases and J dropped 2 bases, with 13 bases sitting between them. In DNA form, the CDR3 reads TGTGCCAGCAGTTTAAGCCTCCGCCCCCCCTACAATGAGCAGTTCTTC. This codes for CASSLSLRPPYNEQFF.

The rearrangement links TRBV7-8 to TRBJ1-1; 7 positions agree with TRBD1. This CDR3 has 13 residues. With 7 bases clipped from V and 11 bases from J, the junction kept 13 bases outside the gene matches. Looked up from germline, CDR1 is SGHVS and CDR2 is FQNEAQ. The CDR3 reads CASKDRELTRAFF. The DNA of the CDR3 is TGTGCCAGCAAAGACAGGGAACTGACTCGGGCTTTCTTT.

This clone was seen only once. The J gene is TRBJ1-3, the V gene TRBV7-6; weak D call: TRBD1 (5 bases). Trimming removed 1 base from V and 0 bases from J, with 19 bases in between. CDR1 SGHVS and CDR2 FNYEAQ come from the germline V gene. CDR3 length: 19 amino acids. The CDR3 reads CASSLGQGGPFSSGNTIYF. The CDR3, as DNA: TGTGCCAGCAGCTTAGGGCAGGGAGGCCCTTTCTCCTCTGGAAACACCATATATTTT.

The chain is built from TRBV2 and TRBJ2-7; D gene uncertain. Germline CDR1 reads SNHLY; CDR2 reads FYNNEI. CDR3 length equals 16 residues. The V and J ends lost 2 bases and 3 bases respectively, with 17 bases between them. CDR3 bases: TGTGCCAGCAGTGAATCGTTAGAAAAATCCAACTACGAGCAGTACTTC. Translated, it gives CASSESLEKSNYEQYF.

The chain combines TRBV12-5 with TRBJ2-7; tentatively, D is TRBD1 (6 bases). V was trimmed by 3 bases and J by 5 bases, leaving 14 bases between them. Germline V gives CDR1 LGHNT, CDR2 FRNRAP. This CDR3 region has 14 residues. This chain's CDR3 is CASGFRTAADEQYF. The CDR3 DNA sequence: TGTGCTAGTGGTTTCCGGACAGCCGCCGACGAGCAGTACTTC.

The chain carries TRBV7-8 and TRBJ2-1, with 8 positions matching TRBD2. The CDR3 length is 16 residues. The V segment lost 4 bases and the J segment 4 bases; nucleotides outside the gene matches: 9. Germline values: CDR1 SGHVS, CDR2 FQNEAQ. Here the CDR3 reads CASSSLAASGYNEQFF. CDR3 nucleotides: TGTGCCAGCAGCTCCCTGGCGGCTAGCGGGTACAATGAGCAGTTCTTC.

The V and J genes are TRBV5-6 and TRBJ1-6; D ambiguous. The CDR3 extends over 17 amino acids. The germline V and J ends were trimmed by 4 bases and 0 bases, with 14 bases remaining between them. Germline CDR1 SGHDT, CDR2 YYEEEE. The CDR3 DNA reads as TGTGCCAGCAGCGGGCTTGGCAGCAGCTCCTATAATTCACCCCTCCACTTT. Translating gives CASSGLGSSSYNSPLHF.

The chain links TRBV18 to TRBJ1-3, with D possibly matching TRBD1 (5 bases). The CDR3 has 17 amino acids. Germline V CDR1 and CDR2: KGHSH, LQKENI. The ends were cut back, 1 base at V and 2 bases at J, with 15 bases in the middle. CDR3 DNA sequence: TGTGCCAGCTCACCACTTTCGGGAGGGGTAACTGGAAACACCATATATTTT. This gives the protein CASSPLSGGVTGNTIYF.

The rearrangement joins TRBV7-6 to TRBJ2-2; the match to TRBD2 covers 7 bases. V trimming: 4 bases; J trimming: 4 bases; junction bases outside the gene matches: 3. The CDR3 is 14 residues long. Germline V gene sequence: CDR1 SGHVS, CDR2 FNYEAQ. Here the CDR3 reads CASSSLASTGELFF. The CDR3 DNA follows: TGTGCCAGCAGCTCACTAGCGAGCACCGGGGAGCTGTTTTTT.

The chain employs TRBV11-3 and TRBJ2-5; D gene unclear. The germline gives CDR1 SGHNT, CDR2 YENEEA. The V end lost 5 bases, the J end lost 0 bases, and 7 bases lay between the germline ends. The CDR3 is made up of 13 amino acids. CDR3 region: CASSKQNQETQYF. The CDR3, as DNA: TGTGCCAGCAGCAAACAGAACCAAGAGACCCAGTACTTC.

The chain uses TRBV5-4 and TRBJ2-7; the D gene is possibly TRBD1 (5 bases). Germline lookup yields CDR1 SGHNT and CDR2 YYREEE (reference sequence). There are 14 residues in the CDR3. Trimming removed 4 bases from V and 5 bases from J, with 16 bases in between. This chain's CDR3 is CASSPSRALDEQYF. The CDR3 DNA follows: TGTGCCAGCAGCCCCAGCAGGGCGCTGGACGAGCAGTACTTC. The full variable domain, its missing parts supplied by reference TRBV5-4 and TRBJ2-7, is ETGVTQSPTHLIKTRGQQVTLRCSSQSGHNTVSWYQQALGQGPQFIFQYYREEENGRGNFPPRFSGLQFPNYSSELNVNALELDDSALYLCASSPSRALDEQYFGPGTRLTVT.

This clone has a handful of counts. The J gene is TRBJ1-2, the V gene TRBV19; 8 bases map to TRBD1. This CDR3 is built from 14 residues. CDR1 and CDR2 (germline): LNHDA, SQIVND (reference sequence). The trim removed 7 bases at V and 4 bases at J, leaving 8 bases unmatched. The CDR3 region has the DNA TGTGCCAGTACCGACGGTGGACAGGGCTATGGCTACACCTTC. Amino acid sequence: CASTDGGQGYGYTF.

The genes are TRBV5-1 and TRBJ1-4, with D possibly TRBD1 on 5 matching bases. Germline CDR1 is SGHRS and CDR2 is YFSETQ. CDR3 length equals 12 residues. Trimming took off 1 base at V and 7 bases at J, with 5 bases between the two ends. The CDR3 DNA is TGCGCCAGCAGCTTGACAGGTGAAAAACTGTTTTTT. Translating it yields CASSLTGEKLFF.

The V and J genes are TRBV4-3 and TRBJ2-1, with 14 bases lining up with TRBD2. Per germline, CDR1 LGHNA and CDR2 YSLEER. The CDR3 totals 16 residues. V lost 5 bases and J lost 7; bases outside the gene matches: 7. The CDR3 spells CASSYRGTSGRNEQFF. CDR3 DNA sequence: TGCGCCAGCAGCTACCGGGGGACTAGCGGGAGAAATGAGCAGTTCTTC.

The CDR3 DNA reads TGTGCCAGCAGCCCGACAGGACTAGTTTCGGATACGCAGTATTTT. Its protein product is CASSPTGLVSDTQYF. The chain has TRBV7-3 and TRBJ2-3, with D possibly matching TRBD2 (7 bases). The CDR3 consists of 15 residues. Germline CDR1 SGHTA, CDR2 FQGTGA. The V and J ends lost 5 bases and 6 bases respectively, with 18 bases between them. Full variable domain (rest looked up from reference TRBV7-3 and TRBJ2-3): GAGVSQTPSNKVTEKGKYVELRCDPISGHTALYWYRQSLGQGPEFLIYFQGTGAADDSGLPNDRFFAVRPEGSVSTLKIQRTERGDSAVYLCASSPTGLVSDTQYFGPGTRLTVL.